A selection of T cell receptor beta chains follows, all from one sample in a study of shared clonotypes between healthy human individuals. Clones were read by immunoSEQ multiplex PCR, and TCRdb kept only the in-frame ones, dropping some. The data show 2 million to 2.5 million clones, with 85% to 95% seen just once and 1.5% to 2% held by the top ten. Material: naive CD8+ T cells from PBMCs. Receptors were obtained from a man aged 18-30 years in good health. Some clones in this sample may be carry-over from other donors' samples. Each CDR3 is given with its conserved first and last residue. The order of the fields is CDR3 DNA, CDR3 protein, clone size, D gene, J gene, V gene. A D gene is named only where the DNA matches it firmly. Not every row has a clone size; where given, it reads once, few, many or a size class.

DNA: TGTGCCAGCAGAGAGACAGGGAACTACGAGCAGTACTTC
CDR3: CASRETGNYEQYF
size: -
D: TRBD1
J: TRBJ2-7
V: TRBV6-1

DNA: TGTGCCAGCAGCCCTCATAGCGGGAGGGCGACCCCCTACGAGCAGTACTTC
CDR3: CASSPHSGRATPYEQYF
size: -
D: TRBD2
J: TRBJ2-7
V: TRBV7-2

DNA: TGTGCCAGCAGTACCCGGACAGGCGAGGCGGGAGGGCCCGCAGATACGCAGTATTTT
CDR3: CASSTRTGEAGGPADTQYF
size: -
D: TRBD2
J: TRBJ2-3
V: TRBV28

DNA: TGTGCCATCAGTGTACCGGGACAGGGATATGGCTACACCTTC
CDR3: CAISVPGQGYGYTF
size: -
D: TRBD1
J: TRBJ1-2
V: TRBV10-3

DNA: TGTGCCAGGAAAACAGATACGCAGTATTTT
CDR3: CARKTDTQYF
size: -
D: -
J: TRBJ2-3
V: TRBV7-2

DNA: TGTGCCAGCAGCACGCGGACAGGGGCCACTGAAGCTTTCTTT
CDR3: CASSTRTGATEAFF
size: -
D: TRBD1
J: TRBJ1-1
V: TRBV11-1

DNA: TGTGTCTGGAGACCTGGAGAGGGTGAGCAGTTCTTC
CDR3: CVWRPGEGEQFF
size: -
D: -
J: TRBJ2-1
V: TRBV30

DNA: TGTGCCATAGATACGCAGTATTTT
CDR3: CAIDTQYF
size: -
D: -
J: TRBJ2-3
V: TRBV7-9

DNA: TGTGCCAGCAGCACGAGCCCCCAAAACAGGGGTTACAATGAGCAGTTCTTC
CDR3: CASSTSPQNRGYNEQFF
size: -
D: TRBD1
J: TRBJ2-1
V: TRBV9

DNA: TGTGCCAGCAGCTCCCGGAGGAACTACGAGCAGTACTTC
CDR3: CASSSRRNYEQYF
size: -
D: -
J: TRBJ2-7
V: TRBV5-6

DNA: TGTGCCAGCAGCGTAGGAGGTCTAGCGGTATTTGGAGAGGGGCAGTTCTTC
CDR3: CASSVGGLAVFGEGQFF
size: -
D: TRBD2
J: TRBJ2-1
V: TRBV9

DNA: TGTGCCAGCAGCGTAGGTCAGGGCCCCCTCATTAGCACAGATACGCAGTATTTT
CDR3: CASSVGQGPLISTDTQYF
size: -
D: -
J: TRBJ2-3
V: TRBV9

DNA: TGTGCCGGCCTACTAGCGGGAGCGGACGAGCAGTACTTC
CDR3: CAGLLAGADEQYF
size: -
D: TRBD2
J: TRBJ2-7
V: TRBV30

DNA: TGCGCCAGCAGCGCCACTCGACTAGCGGGGAATTACGAGCAGTACTTC
CDR3: CASSATRLAGNYEQYF
size: -
D: TRBD2
J: TRBJ2-7
V: TRBV10-2

DNA: TGTGCCAGCAGTTTCCCCCAGCGGGGGGCTTTGTCGAATGAGCAGTTCTTC
CDR3: CASSFPQRGALSNEQFF
size: -
D: TRBD2
J: TRBJ2-1
V: TRBV5-4

DNA: TGTGCCAGTAGTATTAAAGTAGCGAATGAGCAGTTCTTC
CDR3: CASSIKVANEQFF
size: -
D: -
J: TRBJ2-1
V: TRBV19

DNA: TGTGCCAGCAGCCCACCAGCACTCCCGAACACCGGGGAGCTGTTTTTT
CDR3: CASSPPALPNTGELFF
size: -
D: -
J: TRBJ2-2
V: TRBV11-2

DNA: TGTGCCAGCAGTCCCGGACAGGGCGGCAATCAGCCCCAGCATTTT
CDR3: CASSPGQGGNQPQHF
size: -
D: TRBD1
J: TRBJ1-5
V: TRBV6-4

DNA: TGCAGCGTTACGGGACTAGCGTTCTCCTACAATGAGCAGTTCTTC
CDR3: CSVTGLAFSYNEQFF
size: -
D: TRBD2
J: TRBJ2-1
V: TRBV29-1

DNA: TGCGCCAGCAGCTGGGGACAGGGAATCTACGAGCAGTACTTC
CDR3: CASSWGQGIYEQYF
size: -
D: TRBD1
J: TRBJ2-7
V: TRBV5-1

DNA: TGTGCCACCGGTGAGGAGGGCGGGACCGGGGAGCTGTTTTTT
CDR3: CATGEEGGTGELFF
size: -
D: -
J: TRBJ2-2
V: TRBV27

DNA: TGTGCCAGCAGTGTATTCCGGGACAGGGGGCGCGATCGAGGGGAGCAGTACTTC
CDR3: CASSVFRDRGRDRGEQYF
size: -
D: TRBD1
J: TRBJ2-7
V: TRBV13

DNA: TGTGCCAGCAGTTACTCCCGGGAGCAGGTCGAGCAGTACTTC
CDR3: CASSYSREQVEQYF
size: once
D: -
J: TRBJ2-7
V: TRBV6-5

DNA: TGTGCCAGCATGGGGGCCAAAAACATTCAGTACTTC
CDR3: CASMGAKNIQYF
size: -
D: -
J: TRBJ2-4
V: TRBV7-9

DNA: TGTGCCAGCAGTTCCATCCGAGGCTCTGGAAACACCATATATTTT
CDR3: CASSSIRGSGNTIYF
size: -
D: -
J: TRBJ1-3
V: TRBV6-5

DNA: TGTGCCAGCAGCCAGGGACTAGCGGGAGTAGGAGAGACCCAGTACTTC
CDR3: CASSQGLAGVGETQYF
size: -
D: TRBD2
J: TRBJ2-5
V: TRBV7-6

DNA: TGTGCCAGCAGCAATTATAAGGGCCTCATTGAAGCTTTCTTT
CDR3: CASSNYKGLIEAFF
size: -
D: -
J: TRBJ1-1
V: TRBV6-6

DNA: TGTGCCAGCAGTCCTCGGGCAGGAAACACTGAAGCTTTCTTT
CDR3: CASSPRAGNTEAFF
size: -
D: -
J: TRBJ1-1
V: TRBV27

DNA: TGTGCCAGCAGTTTAGTACCCCAGAGTGAAGCTTTCTTT
CDR3: CASSLVPQSEAFF
size: -
D: -
J: TRBJ1-1
V: TRBV27

DNA: TGTGCCAGCAGTTTGAGGGCGACACCGGACACTGAAGCTTTCTTT
CDR3: CASSLRATPDTEAFF
size: few
D: -
J: TRBJ1-1
V: TRBV27

DNA: TGCAGCGTTGTCACGCGGGGAGATTCCTACGAGCAGTACTTC
CDR3: CSVVTRGDSYEQYF
size: -
D: -
J: TRBJ2-7
V: TRBV29-1

DNA: TGTGCCAGCAGTCCGGACAGACGGAACACTGAAGCTTTCTTT
CDR3: CASSPDRRNTEAFF
size: -
D: -
J: TRBJ1-1
V: TRBV7-9

DNA: TGTGCCTGGAGGCCCCTTGGGAGCGACGAGCAGTACTTC
CDR3: CAWRPLGSDEQYF
size: -
D: -
J: TRBJ2-7
V: TRBV30

DNA: TGTGCCAGCAGTCGCCTTTCTGCATTCTATGGCTACACCTTC
CDR3: CASSRLSAFYGYTF
size: -
D: -
J: TRBJ1-2
V: TRBV28

DNA: TGTGCCAGTAGTATGTGGCTAGCGGGCTACAATGAGCAGTTCTTC
CDR3: CASSMWLAGYNEQFF
size: -
D: TRBD2
J: TRBJ2-1
V: TRBV19

DNA: TGTGCCAGCAGTGGACTTTTTAATGAAAAACTGTTTTTT
CDR3: CASSGLFNEKLFF
size: -
D: -
J: TRBJ1-4
V: TRBV27

DNA: TGCGCCAGCAGCTTGGCCAGGCCCCAGGCATCCTACGAGCAGTACTTC
CDR3: CASSLARPQASYEQYF
size: once
D: -
J: TRBJ2-7
V: TRBV5-1

DNA: TGTGCCACCAGCCCTTCGGAGGGAAATGGCTACACCTTC
CDR3: CATSPSEGNGYTF
size: -
D: -
J: TRBJ1-2
V: TRBV15

DNA: TGTGCCAGCAGTTACGGCGGATCCCCGAATCAGCCCCAGCATTTT
CDR3: CASSYGGSPNQPQHF
size: -
D: -
J: TRBJ1-5
V: TRBV6-5

DNA: TGTGCCAGCAGTTTAATGGGGGTCGGCACCGGGGAGCTGTTTTTT
CDR3: CASSLMGVGTGELFF
size: once
D: -
J: TRBJ2-2
V: TRBV27